Following are 6 T cell receptor beta chains from one sample sequenced in a study of cytomegalovirus exposure and HLA in healthy donors. The PCR made use of 60 Vbeta and 13 Jbeta primers. Only in-frame clones appear in the TCRdb table, and some are missing; sequencing was by immunoSEQ multiplex PCR. The table lists under 200,000 clones, around four fifths of them singletons. Input material: PBMCs. These receptor sequences come from a male donor in good health and CMV-seropositive.

The chain combines TRBV7-3 with TRBJ1-2; 8 nucleotides align to TRBD1. CDR3 length: 13 amino acids. With 5 bases clipped from V and 7 bases from J, the junction kept 6 bases outside the gene matches. CDR1 is SGHTA and CDR2 is FQGTGA in the germline V gene. Here the CDR3 DNA reads TGTGCCAGCAGCCCTGACAGGGGACGTGGCTACACCTTC. It is translated as CASSPDRGRGYTF.

The chain joins TRBV27 to TRBJ2-5, with TRBD2 matching 10 bases. Trimming removed 7 bases from V and 5 bases from J; junction bases left unmatched: 10. The CDR3 runs to 15 residues. Germline assignment: CDR1 MNHEY and CDR2 SMNVEV (reference sequence). In DNA, the CDR3 is TGTGCCAGCAACGAGATAGCGGGGGGCGGGGAGACCCAGTACTTC. Encoded protein: CASNEIAGGGETQYF.

This chain links TRBV10-2 with TRBJ1-2; TRBD1 matches at 9 bases. This CDR3 is 14 amino acids long. The V and J ends lost 6 bases and 1 base, in that order; junction bases with no gene match: 3. The V gene's germline CDR1 is WSHSY and CDR2 SAAADI. CDR3 protein: CASSGTGINYGYTF. Here the CDR3 DNA reads TGCGCCAGCAGCGGGACAGGGATTAACTATGGCTACACCTTC.

This clone was seen more than once but under ten times. The V gene is TRBV29-1, the J gene TRBJ2-2, with D possibly matching TRBD1 (5 bases). This CDR3 has 14 amino acids. CDR1 is SQVTM, CDR2 ANQGSEA, per germline. With 3 bases removed from V and 6 bases from J, the gap between germline ends came to 14 bases. CDR3: CSVDQGKTPGELFF. The CDR3 DNA follows: TGCAGCGTTGACCAGGGAAAGACCCCCGGGGAGCTGTTTTTT.

The V call is TRBV7-3, the J call TRBJ1-1; the D gene is possibly TRBD1 (5 bases). The CDR3 is 13 residues long. CDR1 is SGHTA, CDR2 FQGTGA, per germline. Trimming stripped 0 bases from V and 8 bases from J, with 10 bases between. The CDR3 spells CASSLTLQGEAFF. In DNA form, the CDR3 reads TGTGCCAGCAGCTTAACGCTCCAGGGCGAAGCTTTCTTT.

V gene TRBV7-8 combines with J gene TRBJ1-2, with D unresolved. The CDR3 extends over 15 amino acids. The germline V gene has CDR1 SGHVS and CDR2 FQNEAQ. The ends were cut back, 5 bases at V and 6 bases at J, with 19 bases in the middle. The CDR3 nucleotides are TGTGCCAGCAGCATATCGGGCGCGGGCCCCAATGGCTACACCTTC. Protein sequence: CASSISGAGPNGYTF.